Listed here are 28 T cell receptor beta chains from one sample, sequenced in a study of T cells in Graves' hyperthyroidism and ophthalmopathy (dated by TCRdb to about 2019). The library was made by multiplex PCR. Data came from an Illumina HiSeq 2000. Amplification of TCR beta CDR3 regions was carried out from RNA transcripts. A first-round RT-PCR of the TCR CDR3 used the HTBI primer set with the Qiagen OneStep RT-PCR kit. The public reads were reprocessed in TCRdb via fastp at Q25 and MiXCR, keeping in-frame beta chains. Duplicate CDR3 protein sequences are folded into a single record with the most common DNA and genes. The sample table contains a few hundred thousand distinct CDR3 sequences; only one count was recorded for 46% of them. 19% of the sample is held by the ten biggest clonotypes. The specimen sequenced was peripheral blood or thyroid tissue (not recorded which). The receptors derive from an adult woman with Graves' disease, either hyperthyroidism or ophthalmopathy (not recorded which).

CDR3 DNA: TGTGCCAGCAGTTTAGCCCCGGGGACAGTGGTTGAGTACTTC. It is translated as CASSLAPGTVVEYF. The chain is built from TRBV12-3 or TRBV12-4 and TRBJ2-7; TRBD1 agrees at 7 bases. V dropped 0 bases and J dropped 11; count of bases not matched to a gene: 10. The CDR3 spans 14 residues.

This clonotype showed up many times. This sequence joins TRBV7-2 and TRBJ1-3, with D hard to call. CDR1 is SGHTA, CDR2 FQGNSA, per germline. This CDR3 contains 16 residues. V was cut by 5 bases and J by 0 bases, with 14 bases left in between. Written as DNA, the CDR3 is TGTGCCAGCAGCCCGCGGACGGTCTACTCTGGAAACACCATATATTTT. This codes for CASSPRTVYSGNTIYF.

V is TRBV7-2 and J is TRBJ2-7; TRBD2 agrees at 10 bases. V gave up 2 bases and J gave up 12 bases; unmatched junction bases: 16. The germline CDR1 and CDR2 sequences are SGHTA and FQGNSA. The CDR3 is made up of 16 amino acids. CDR3 coding DNA: TGTGCCAGCAGCTTACGGAGCGGGAGGGCCGGGGACACGACGTACTTC. This encodes CASSLRSGRAGDTTYF.

The chain combines TRBV20-1 with TRBJ1-1; weak D call: TRBD1 (6 bases). The V end lost 0 bases, the J end lost 3 bases, and 17 bases lay between the germline ends. The CDR3 runs to 16 residues. CDR1 is DFQATT and CDR2 is SNEGSKA in the germline V gene (reference sequence). CDR3 sequence reads: CSARDGGNRWDTEAFF. The CDR3 DNA sequence: TGCAGTGCTAGAGATGGGGGCAATCGTTGGGACACTGAAGCTTTCTTT.

This clonotype occurred a few times. The rearrangement joins TRBV13 to TRBJ2-7; 7 nucleotides match TRBD1. This CDR3 has 16 residues. Trimming removed 5 bases from V and 3 bases from J; junction bases left unmatched: 13. Germline V CDR1 and CDR2: PRHDT, FYEKMQ (reference sequence). CDR3 protein: CASSSPGQGVSYEQYF. In DNA form, the CDR3 reads TGTGCCAGCAGCAGTCCCGGCCAGGGGGTTAGCTACGAGCAGTACTTC. The complete variable domain, with remaining parts taken from reference TRBV13 and TRBJ2-7, reads AAGVIQSPRHLIKEKRETATLKCYPIPRHDTVYWYQQGPGQDPQFLISFYEKMQSDKGSIPDRFSAQQFSDYHSELNMSSLELGDSALYFCASSSPGQGVSYEQYFGPGTRLTVT.

This clonotype was seen at least ten times. The rearrangement links TRBV7-2 to TRBJ2-2; D might be TRBD1 (5 bases). Germline CDR1 and CDR2: SGHTA and FQGNSA. The CDR3 is 13 amino acids. V dropped 5 bases and J dropped 6 bases, with 10 bases sitting between them. The CDR3 spells CASSTTEPGELFF. CDR3 DNA: TGTGCCAGCAGCACGACAGAGCCCGGGGAGCTGTTTTTT.

This clonotype was observed at least ten times. The rearrangement uses TRBV4-1 and TRBJ1-2, with a possible D match to TRBD1 (5 bases). The CDR3 is 15 amino acids. Trimming stripped 0 bases from V and 3 bases from J, with 11 bases between. The germline V gene encodes CDR1 MGHRA and CDR2 YSYEKL. The CDR3 DNA is TGCGCCAGCAGCCAAGAAGGGGCGACTTACTATGGCTACACCTTC. Translated: CASSQEGATYYGYTF.

This clonotype was counted ten times or more. The chain couples TRBV20-1 to TRBJ2-7; unclear D gene. V lost 5 bases to trimming and J lost 5 bases, with 10 bases between them. CDR3 length equals 11 residues. CDR1 is DFQATT, CDR2 SNEGSKA, per germline (reference sequence). Written as DNA, the CDR3 is TGCAGTGCTGACCCCGGAGACGAGCAGTACTTC. It yields the protein CSADPGDEQYF.

This clonotype turned up a few times. This rearrangement joins TRBV29-1 to TRBJ1-1; a possible D gene is TRBD1 (6 bases). Between the trimmed V and J ends, which lost 4 bases and 6 bases, there was a span of 9 bases. Looked up from germline, CDR1 is SQVTM and CDR2 is ANQGSEA. The CDR3 runs to 11 residues. The chain's CDR3 is CSVGGGAEAFF. The CDR3 bases are TGCAGCGTTGGTGGGGGCGCTGAAGCTTTCTTT.

This clonotype was observed at least ten times. V gene TRBV5-8 combines with J gene TRBJ1-1; 8 bases match TRBD1. With V trimmed by 4 bases and J by 2 bases, 10 bases remained unmatched. The germline CDR1 and CDR2 sequences are SGHTS and YDEGEE. This CDR3 spans 16 amino acids. CDR3 nucleotide sequence: TGTGCCAGCAGCATCAGGGGGGACAGGCACAACACTGAAGCTTTCTTT. It codes for CASSIRGDRHNTEAFF.

The chain links TRBV7-8 to TRBJ1-4; no clear D gene. The V and J ends lost 1 base and 15 bases respectively, with 12 bases between them. The CDR3 length is 12 residues. Per germline, CDR1 SGHVS and CDR2 FQNEAQ. The CDR3 spells CASSLGLGPVFF. In DNA form, the CDR3 reads TGTGCCAGCAGCTTAGGGCTCGGGCCGGTGTTTTTT.

The chain employs TRBV2 and TRBJ1-6, with D possibly being TRBD1 (6 bases). The CDR3 spans 14 residues. The germline V gene has CDR1 SNHLY and CDR2 FYNNEI. V shed 4 bases and J shed 7 bases, with 11 bases lying between them. CDR3 residues: CASSVGQENSPLHF. The DNA of the CDR3 is TGTGCCAGCAGTGTGGGACAAGAAAATTCACCCCTCCACTTT.

Note on this clonotype: An end of the junction differs from the germline gene, which may be a read error. V is TRBV10-3 and J is TRBJ2-6, with D possibly TRBD2 on 5 matching bases. The germline V gene has CDR1 ENHRY and CDR2 SYGVKD. CDR3 size: 12 residues. The CDR3 is CAISVGDNVLTF. CDR3 bases: TGTGCCATCAGTGTCGGGGACAACGTCCTGACTTTC.

This clonotype appeared many times. The chain employs TRBV5-4 and TRBJ2-5; the D gene is possibly TRBD1 (6 bases). Trimming removed 0 bases at V and 1 base at J, with 7 bases between. The germline V gene has CDR1 SGHNT and CDR2 YYREEE (reference sequence). The CDR3 extends over 14 amino acids. As DNA, the CDR3 is TGTGCCAGCAGCTTGGAACAGGGCCAAGAGACCCAGTACTTC. This encodes CASSLEQGQETQYF.

Details on this clonotype: A much larger clone lies a single base off, so this may be a read error. The chain's CDR3 is CASSRSGQPRHF. CDR3 nucleotides: TGTGCCAGCAGCCGTTCTGGTCAGCCCCGGCATTTT. The chain is built from TRBV3-1 and TRBJ1-5; D is unclear. The CDR3 runs to 12 residues. Germline V lookup: CDR1 LGHDT, CDR2 YNNKEL (reference sequence).

This clonotype came up many times. The chain employs TRBV30 and TRBJ1-1; no clear D gene. CDR3 length equals 13 residues. V gave up 0 bases and J gave up 4 bases, with 9 bases separating them. Per germline, CDR1 GTSNPN and CDR2 SVGIG (reference sequence). The DNA for the CDR3 is TGTGCCTGGAGTGTAGACCGGGTCACTGAAGCTTTCTTT. As protein: CAWSVDRVTEAFF.

This clonotype showed up many times. This chain uses TRBV6-4 with TRBJ1-5; tentatively, D is TRBD1 (6 bases). The ends were cut back, 2 bases at V and 0 bases at J, with 17 bases in the middle. The germline gives CDR1 MRHNA, CDR2 SNTAGT. The CDR3 spans 18 residues. The CDR3 DNA is TGTGCCAGCAGTGACAACCTCCGACAGGACGATAGCAATCAGCCCCAGCATTTT. This codes for CASSDNLRQDDSNQPQHF.

This clonotype was observed a few times. J is TRBJ2-2 and V is TRBV28; D call uncertain. The CDR3 is 15 residues long. Germline values: CDR1 MDHEN, CDR2 SYDVKM. The ends were cut back, 6 bases at V and 1 base at J, with 12 bases in the middle. CDR3 sequence: CASSPIRLNTGELFF. The CDR3 bases are TGTGCCAGCAGCCCGATACGACTGAACACCGGGGAGCTGTTTTTT.

This clonotype was counted at least ten times. The V call is TRBV5-1, the J call TRBJ2-7; 7 nucleotides align to TRBD1. Trimming at V came to 4 bases and at J to 2 bases, leaving 12 bases not matched to a gene. The CDR3 extends over 16 amino acids. Germline CDR1 reads SGHRS; CDR2 reads YFSETQ. The CDR3 reads CASSTAITGTAYEQYF. The DNA of the CDR3 is TGCGCCAGCAGCACGGCAATAACGGGGACAGCCTACGAGCAGTACTTC.

The V call is TRBV10-2, the J call TRBJ2-5, with a possible D match to TRBD2 (6 bases). Germline V gives CDR1 WSHSY, CDR2 SAAADI. V was cut by 5 bases and J by 4 bases, with 11 bases left in between. This CDR3 spans 13 amino acids. The CDR3 region has the DNA TGCGCCAGCAGTTACGACGGGGGAGAGACCCAGTACTTC. It codes for CASSYDGGETQYF.

Remarks on this clonotype: At one end the junction does not follow the germline gene, possibly because of a read error. The genes are TRBV12-3 or TRBV12-4 and TRBJ1-5; D call uncertain. The CDR3 has 13 residues. Here the CDR3 DNA reads TGTGTCAGCAGTTTAGGACGGGATCAGCCCCAGCATTTT. Translating gives CVSSLGRDQPQHF.

The chain uses TRBV20-1 and TRBJ2-7, with a weak D call TRBD2 (6 bases). Trimming shortened V by 6 bases and J by 2 bases, and 11 bases separated the two germline ends. Germline V CDR1 and CDR2: DFQATT, SNEGSKA (reference sequence). The length of the CDR3 is 12 residues. CDR3 in DNA: TGCAGTGCGTTGCGGGGCACCTACGAGCAGTACTTC. Translation gives CSALRGTYEQYF.

This clonotype was seen only a few times. A much larger clone differs by one base, so this may be a read error. The chain is built from TRBV10-3 and TRBJ2-7, with D perhaps matching TRBD1 (5 bases). The CDR3 is 13 residues long. Germline lookup yields CDR1 ENHRY and CDR2 SYGVKD. Trimming took off 5 bases at V and 6 bases at J, with 14 bases between the two ends. Written as DNA, the CDR3 is TGTGCCATCAGTTACCGGAATGGGGCCGAGCAGTACTTC. It yields the protein CAISYRNGAEQYF.

J is TRBJ1-4 and V is TRBV7-3; D gene uncertain. The CDR3 length is 13 residues. V was trimmed by 1 base and J by 8 bases, leaving 8 bases between them. CDR1 and CDR2 (germline): SGHTA, FQGTGA. CDR3 coding DNA: TGTGCCAGCAGCTTAAGTCGAGGAGAAAAACTGTTTTTT. Amino acids: CASSLSRGEKLFF.

This chain uses TRBV7-9 with TRBJ1-6, with D unresolved. Germline V lookup: CDR1 SEHNR, CDR2 FQNEAQ (reference sequence). The CDR3 has 13 residues. Trimming left V 4 bases short and J 10 bases short, with 11 bases between. CDR3 bases: TGTGCCAGCAGCTCAAGCGGGGAATCACCCCTCCACTTT. Translated: CASSSSGESPLHF.

This clonotype was counted many times. V usage is TRBV10-3 and J usage is TRBJ2-7, with 7 bases aligning to TRBD1. CDR3 length equals 14 residues. CDR1 is ENHRY and CDR2 is SYGVKD in the germline V gene. J gave up 0 bases and V 6 bases, and 5 bases lay outside the gene matches. CDR3 sequence: CAISEGQNSYEQYF. The DNA for the CDR3 is TGTGCCATCAGCGAGGGACAGAACTCCTACGAGCAGTACTTC.

This clonotype was recorded many times. The chain links TRBV9 to TRBJ1-2; D possibly corresponds to TRBD1 (5 bases). Trimming took 0 bases from V and 6 from J, leaving 15 bases between them. There are 15 residues in the CDR3. Per germline, CDR1 SGDLS and CDR2 YYNGEE. The CDR3 spells CASSVARGARDGYTF. Written as DNA, the CDR3 is TGTGCCAGCAGCGTAGCGAGGGGCGCCCGGGATGGCTACACCTTC.

This clonotype was detected only a few times. V and J are TRBV2 and TRBJ1-1; D ambiguous. Germline V lookup: CDR1 SNHLY, CDR2 FYNNEI. Trimming took off 9 bases at V and 0 bases at J, with 8 bases between the two ends. This CDR3 has 12 residues. DNA of the CDR3: TGTGCCAGAGGAAGCCTGAACACTGAAGCTTTCTTT. As protein: CARGSLNTEAFF.